The clone carrying this TCR beta chain was seen only a few times. Its antigen is currently unknown. The germline CDR1 and CDR2 sequences are MNHEY and SVGAGI. The ends were cut back, 5 bases at V and 5 bases at J, with 12 bases in the middle. CDR3 length: 13 residues. This entry belongs to a study of beta chain features in type 1 diabetes. Overall study: Across all samples, approximately 99 million sorted cells were examined.

Study conclusions and caveats: The study found moderately but significantly shorter TCRB CDR3s in all four CD4+ subsets of Type 1 diabetes patients.

Stem cell-like memory, regulatory, central memory and naive CD4+ cells were sorted via CD45RO/CCR7/CD25/CD127/CD95/CD27. Post-sort purity exceeded 98% for all sorted populations. Sequenced material consisted of expressed TCRB transcripts (all of the isolated RNA was reverse transcribed). TCRdb's table, derived via immunoSEQ multiplex PCR, lists solely in-frame clones and lacks some. The data show a few hundred thousand clones, 11% to 15% seen once. The source is a man aged 25 to 40 with type 1 diabetes. Sequenced: naive CD4+ T cells from blood. The chain links TRBV6-5 to TRBJ1-2; D call uncertain. CDR3 sequence reads: CASSPQKLYGYTF. As DNA, the CDR3 is TGTGCCAGCAGTCCCCAAAAGCTATATGGCTACACCTTC.